A selection of T cell receptor beta chains follows, all from one sample in a study of shared clonotypes between healthy human individuals. Only in-frame clones appear in the TCRdb table, and some are missing; sequencing was by immunoSEQ multiplex PCR. The table includes about 610,000 clones, around 97% detected once. Sequenced material: naive CD4+ T cells sorted from blood. These receptors originate from a woman aged 25 to 45 in good health. CDR3s include the opening cysteine and the closing phenylalanine or tryptophan. D genes are given only for firm matches. Size tells how often a clone was seen (once, few, many) or the class of an expanded clone, and some rows leave it out.

.	.	13	TRBV28	TRBJ2-7	CASRVGLAYEQYF	TGTGCCAGCAGGGTAGGCCTTGCCTACGAGCAGTACTTC
once	.	11	TRBV18	TRBJ2-7	CASSRGYEQYF	TGTGCCAGCTCCCGGGGTTACGAGCAGTACTTC
.	TRBD1	14	TRBV5-4	TRBJ2-1	CASSFGQGRNEQFF	TGTGCCAGCAGCTTCGGACAGGGGCGAAATGAGCAGTTCTTC
.	.	16	TRBV27	TRBJ1-1	CASSLIRNYREAEAFF	TGTGCCAGCAGTCTCATCCGAAATTACAGGGAAGCTGAAGCTTTCTTT
.	.	16	TRBV7-2	TRBJ2-5	CASSLMRTRYQETQYF	TGTGCCAGCAGCCTAATGCGGACACGCTACCAAGAGACCCAGTACTTC
.	.	13	TRBV18	TRBJ2-5	CASSPRVQETQYF	TGTGCCAGCTCACCTAGGGTACAAGAGACCCAGTACTTC
.	TRBD1	17	TRBV5-1	TRBJ2-2	CASSSTSGTGITGELFF	TGCGCCAGCAGCTCGACCTCCGGGACAGGGATCACCGGGGAGCTGTTTTTT
.	.	17	TRBV11-3	TRBJ1-5	CASSLVRPYPRNQPQHF	TGTGCCAGCAGCTTAGTGCGGCCATATCCAAGGAATCAGCCCCAGCATTTT
.	.	17	TRBV28	TRBJ2-5	CASSSRGYRRRQETQYF	TGTGCCAGCAGTTCCCGGGGCTACAGGAGAAGGCAAGAGACCCAGTACTTC
.	.	13	TRBV28	TRBJ2-2	CASNAGPGGELFF	TGTGCCAGCAATGCGGGGCCAGGCGGGGAGCTGTTTTTT
.	.	16	TRBV7-9	TRBJ2-5	CASSSNWARGRETQYF	TGTGCCAGCAGCTCTAATTGGGCAAGGGGCAGGGAGACCCAGTACTTC
.	.	15	TRBV2	TRBJ1-4	CASSEALGVNEKLFF	TGTGCCAGCAGTGAAGCGCTCGGGGTTAATGAAAAACTGTTTTTT
.	.	12	TRBV6-5	TRBJ2-7	CAGSSPSGFQYF	TGTGCCGGCAGTTCCCCGAGCGGATTTCAGTACTTC
.	TRBD2	16	TRBV7-9	TRBJ2-3	CASSLGLAGRTDTQYF	TGTGCCAGCAGCTTAGGCCTAGCGGGACGCACAGATACGCAGTATTTT
.	.	15	TRBV21-1	TRBJ1-2	CASSKGPGEDYGYTF	TGTGCCAGCAGCAAAGGTCCAGGGGAAGACTATGGCTACACCTTC
.	TRBD2	14	TRBV2	TRBJ2-1	CASLTSGSRNEQFF	TGTGCCAGTTTGACTAGCGGGAGTAGGAATGAGCAGTTCTTC
once	TRBD1	15	TRBV6-1	TRBJ1-6	CASRGQDRTNSPLHF	TGTGCCAGCAGGGGCCAGGACAGGACTAATTCACCCCTCCACTTT
.	.	15	TRBV27	TRBJ2-5	CASSAGAGRQETQYF	TGTGCCAGCAGCGCAGGCGCGGGAAGACAAGAGACCCAGTACTTC
.	TRBD1	15	TRBV5-1	TRBJ2-7	CASSFDGQGPYEQYF	TGCGCCAGCAGCTTTGACGGACAGGGGCCCTACGAGCAGTACTTC
.	TRBD1	14	TRBV28	TRBJ1-4	CASSLGQGGEKLFF	TGTGCCAGCAGTTTAGGCCAGGGGGGTGAAAAACTGTTTTTT
.	.	14	TRBV18	TRBJ2-2	CASSGESVAGELFF	TGTGCCAGCTCAGGGGAGAGCGTGGCCGGGGAGCTGTTTTTT
.	.	14	TRBV2	TRBJ2-2	CASSEARDTGELFF	TGTGCCAGCAGTGAAGCACGAGACACCGGGGAGCTGTTTTTT
.	TRBD2	17	TRBV5-1	TRBJ2-2	CASSFRAGAPDTGELFF	TGCGCCAGCAGCTTTCGGGCGGGAGCACCCGACACCGGGGAGCTGTTTTTT
.	TRBD2	17	TRBV5-1	TRBJ2-2	CASGPGGTSGNTGELFF	TGCGCCAGCGGACCGGGTGGGACTAGCGGGAACACCGGGGAGCTGTTTTTT
.	.	10	TRBV28	TRBJ2-7	CASSFHEQYF	TGTGCCAGCAGTTTTCACGAGCAGTACTTC
.	.	15	TRBV28	TRBJ1-2	CASTIKRGRIYGYTF	TGTGCCAGCACCATCAAGAGAGGCAGGATCTATGGCTACACCTTC
once	.	16	TRBV19	TRBJ2-4	CASSLYLGHQENIQYF	TGTGCCAGTAGCCTGTATCTGGGACACCAAGAAAACATTCAGTACTTC
once	.	14	TRBV18	TRBJ1-1	CASSPPLDWTEAFF	TGTGCCAGCTCACCACCGCTCGATTGGACAGAAGCTTTCTTT
few	.	15	TRBV6-1	TRBJ1-1	CASSGGSGANTEAFF	TGTGCCAGCAGTGGGGGTTCCGGGGCGAACACTGAAGCTTTCTTT
.	TRBD2	16	TRBV19	TRBJ2-7	CASSSTWPSGINEQYF	TGTGCCAGTAGTTCGACGTGGCCTAGCGGGATCAACGAGCAGTACTTC
.	TRBD2	16	TRBV5-6	TRBJ2-6	CASSYWGLGGANVLTF	TGTGCCAGCAGCTATTGGGGACTAGGAGGGGCCAACGTCCTGACTTTC
.	.	12	TRBV29-1	TRBJ2-3	CSVDASTDTQYF	TGCAGCGTTGACGCCAGCACAGATACGCAGTATTTT
.	.	11	TRBV5-6	TRBJ2-5	CASSRGETQYF	TGTGCCAGCAGCAGGGGTGAGACCCAGTACTTC
.	.	16	TRBV5-1	TRBJ2-7	CASSLVAGMLSYEQYF	TGCGCCAGCAGCTTGGTGGCGGGGATGCTCTCCTACGAGCAGTACTTC
once	TRBD2	14	TRBV2	TRBJ2-7	CASSWGGSSYEQYF	TGTGCCAGCAGTTGGGGAGGGAGCTCCTACGAGCAGTACTTC
.	.	15	TRBV5-1	TRBJ2-3	CASSLAGGSTDTQYF	TGCGCCAGCAGCTTGGCCGGCGGGAGCACAGATACGCAGTATTTT
.	.	15	TRBV9	TRBJ1-4	CASSVDGIRNEKLFF	TGTGCCAGCAGCGTAGACGGGATCAGGAATGAAAAACTGTTTTTT
.	.	16	TRBV11-2	TRBJ2-1	CASSRRQAGTYNEQFF	TGTGCCAGCAGCAGACGGCAGGCGGGCACTTACAATGAGCAGTTCTTC
.	.	14	TRBV6-6	TRBJ1-5	CASSWTDSNQPQHF	TGTGCCAGCAGCTGGACTGATAGCAATCAGCCCCAGCATTTT
.	.	16	TRBV5-1	TRBJ2-3	CASSLGERVPTDTQYF	TGCGCCAGCAGCTTGGGAGAGAGGGTACCCACAGATACGCAGTATTTT
.	TRBD1	14	TRBV6-5	TRBJ1-2	CASRRDRAEYGYTF	TGTGCCAGCAGACGCGACAGGGCGGAATATGGCTACACCTTC
.	.	16	TRBV19	TRBJ2-3	CASSMEYQSSTDTQYF	TGTGCCAGTAGTATGGAGTACCAATCTAGCACAGATACGCAGTATTTT
.	TRBD1	14	TRBV5-1	TRBJ2-5	CASSFDRGRETQYF	TGCGCCAGCAGCTTCGACAGGGGTAGAGAGACCCAGTACTTC
.	TRBD1	16	TRBV5-1	TRBJ2-5	CASSTMTGKAAGTQYF	TGCGCCAGCAGCACTATGACAGGGAAGGCCGCCGGGACCCAGTACTTC
.	.	15	TRBV5-1	TRBJ2-1	CASSFALSGFNEQFF	TGCGCCAGCAGCTTCGCACTTTCGGGCTTCAATGAGCAGTTCTTC
.	.	15	TRBV7-8	TRBJ1-2	CASSLEGSDNYGYTF	TGTGCCAGCAGCTTAGAGGGGTCCGACAACTATGGCTACACCTTC
.	TRBD1	16	TRBV7-2	TRBJ2-2	CASSHDRDGNTGELFF	TGTGCCAGCAGCCATGACAGGGACGGCAACACCGGGGAGCTGTTTTTT
.	TRBD2	16	TRBV27	TRBJ2-3	CASSQVLAGGTDTQYF	TGTGCCAGCAGCCAGGTACTAGCGGGAGGAACAGATACGCAGTATTTT
.	.	15	TRBV6-5	TRBJ1-1	CASSYGISSNTEAFF	TGTGCCAGCAGTTACGGGATTTCGTCGAACACTGAAGCTTTCTTT
.	TRBD1	14	TRBV6-5	TRBJ2-7	CASSGTGAAYEQYF	TGTGCCAGCAGCGGGACAGGGGCCGCCTACGAGCAGTACTTC
.	.	12	TRBV28	TRBJ1-2	CASRTAGHGYTF	TGTGCCAGCAGGACTGCGGGGCATGGCTACACCTTC